The present entry profiles one T cell receptor beta chain with its context. The antigen is undetermined. This sample stems from a study of CD8+ T cells in alopecia areata. Overall study: Tofacitinib dosing lasted 6 to 18 months, which was then followed by 6 months off drug. Percent affected scalp area, the SALT score, rated treated patients' severity. Study-level findings and limits: Among patients, TCR sharing was less clear than in mice, a difference possibly due in part to HLA diversity in the patient population.

Extracted RNA was reverse transcribed, and the resulting cDNA served as sequencing template. TCRdb's copy holds only in-frame clones and misses some; the assay was immunoSEQ multiplex PCR. The sample consists of around 150,000 clones, around 59% of them appearing once. Treatment: oral pan-JAK inhibitor, 5-10 mg twice daily. Trimming left V 1 base short and J 8 bases short, with 14 bases between. This CDR3 has 14 residues. Per the germline V gene, CDR1 is LGHNT and CDR2 is FRNRAP. The sample in question was CD4+ T cells sorted from blood, obtained at week 24, from a patient treated with tofacitinib. This chain connects TRBV12-5 to TRBJ1-2; D gene ambiguous. This receptor was taken from a human donor with alopecia areata. CDR3 residues: CASGLDGPLEGYTF. CDR3 bases: TGTGCTAGTGGTTTGGACGGGCCTTTGGAGGGCTACACCTTC.